This T cell receptor (beta chain) was recovered during a study of cytomegalovirus exposure and HLA in healthy donors. CDR3 length equals 16 residues. Germline V gene data show CDR1 as SEHNR and CDR2 as FQNEAQ (reference sequence). PCR primers comprised 60 Vbeta and 13 Jbeta primers. Profiled with immunoSEQ multiplex PCR; TCRdb holds only in-frame clones, not every one. Here the sample spans 65,000 to 85,000 clones, approximately 70% being singletons. Turning to this clone: One junction end does not reproduce the germline sequence, and a read error may be involved.

This clonotype originated in a male donor in good health and CMV-seropositive. The V gene is TRBV7-9, the J gene TRBJ2-7, with 7 bases matching TRBD1. The sequenced sample was PBMCs. CDR3 protein: CSSSLVGHKGAHEQYF. CDR3 sequence (DNA): TGTTCCAGCAGCTTAGTTGGACATAAGGGGGCCCACGAGCAGTACTTC.